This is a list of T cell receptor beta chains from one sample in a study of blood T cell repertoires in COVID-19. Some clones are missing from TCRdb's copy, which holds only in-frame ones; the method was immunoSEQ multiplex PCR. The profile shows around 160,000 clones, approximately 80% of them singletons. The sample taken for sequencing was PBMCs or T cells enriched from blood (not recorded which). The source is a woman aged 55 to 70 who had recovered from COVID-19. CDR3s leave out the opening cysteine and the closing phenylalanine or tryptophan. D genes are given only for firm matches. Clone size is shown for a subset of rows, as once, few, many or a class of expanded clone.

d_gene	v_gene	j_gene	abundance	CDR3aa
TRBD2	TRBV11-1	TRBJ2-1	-	ASSLGLAGVNEQF
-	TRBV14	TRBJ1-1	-	ASRQGTEGTEAF
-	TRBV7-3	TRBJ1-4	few	ASSPGQGEGLF
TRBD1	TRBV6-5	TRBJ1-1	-	ASRSQGLAEAF
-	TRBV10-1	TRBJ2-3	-	ASRVWEADTQY
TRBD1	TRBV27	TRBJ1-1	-	ASSPSDRVTEAF
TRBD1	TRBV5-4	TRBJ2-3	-	ATTQGASTDTQY
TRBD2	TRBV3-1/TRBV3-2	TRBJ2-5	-	ASRPTSGVQETQY
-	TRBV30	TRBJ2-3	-	ACRRYPGTDTQY
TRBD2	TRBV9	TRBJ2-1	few	ASSVGGLAGGEQF
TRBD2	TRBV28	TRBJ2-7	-	ASSLGLAGVYEQY
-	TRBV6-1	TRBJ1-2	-	ASSEVTGLDGYT
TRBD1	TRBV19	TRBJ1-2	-	ASSRRDRLYGYT
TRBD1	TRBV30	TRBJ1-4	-	AWQGQLNDKLF
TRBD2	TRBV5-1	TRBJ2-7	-	ASSPDGGGIDYEQY
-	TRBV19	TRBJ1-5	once	ASSLRTDSNQPQH
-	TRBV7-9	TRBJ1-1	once	ASSLGGDAEAF
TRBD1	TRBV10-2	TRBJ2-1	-	ASSVRDSEF
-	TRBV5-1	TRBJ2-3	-	ASSFEGEADTQY
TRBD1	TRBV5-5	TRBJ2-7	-	ASSLEDRGYEQY
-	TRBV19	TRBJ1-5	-	ASSINLLSGSQPQH
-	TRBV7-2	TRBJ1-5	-	ASSPLRPYSNQPQH
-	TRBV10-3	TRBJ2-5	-	AISESPETQY
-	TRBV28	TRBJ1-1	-	ASSPVPGGAF
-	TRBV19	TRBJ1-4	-	ASTPQGLREKLF
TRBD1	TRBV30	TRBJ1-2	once	AWNRDRGYGYT
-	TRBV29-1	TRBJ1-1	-	SVKGDTEAF
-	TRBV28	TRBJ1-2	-	ASVASQGRGYGYT
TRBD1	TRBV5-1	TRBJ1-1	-	ASSGTQGFTEAF
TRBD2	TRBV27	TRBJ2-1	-	ASSLGGLADNEQF
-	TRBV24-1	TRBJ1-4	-	ATSDGRGTNEKLF
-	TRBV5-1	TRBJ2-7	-	ASSQGSGYPYEQY
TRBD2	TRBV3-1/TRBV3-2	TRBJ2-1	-	ASSQGLAGGGNEQF
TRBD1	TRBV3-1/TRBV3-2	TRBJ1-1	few	ASSQERTGGLGAF
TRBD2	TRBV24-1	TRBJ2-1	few	ATSEPSGSIAGGLDEQF